This entry lists 25 T cell receptor beta chains sequenced from one sample in a study of blood T cells in healthy people across ages. For the second PCR, which ran for about 7 to 11 cycles, a sample-barcoded 5' primer and a J-beta primer mix were used. TCRdb itself ran the 5' RACE reads through MiXCR, one entry per CDR3 protein. The data show some 1,800,000 distinct CDR3 sequences, roughly two fifths seen once. Material: blood. Receptors were obtained from a human donor in good health.

This clonotype was detected only a few times. This CDR3 is CSARTDNEQFF. The CDR3 DNA sequence: TGCAGTGCTAGAACCGACAATGAGCAGTTCTTC. The V and J genes are TRBV20-1 and TRBJ2-1; D is ambiguous. Germline assignment: CDR1 DFQATT and CDR2 SNEGSKA (reference sequence). Trimming cost V 2 bases and J 5 bases, with 4 bases left between them. This CDR3 has 11 amino acids.

Only one count was recorded for this clonotype. The CDR3 DNA reads TGCGCCAGCAGCCAAGGCCAGCCCGATACCTACGAGCAGTACTTC. Translation gives CASSQGQPDTYEQYF. The J gene is TRBJ2-7, the V gene TRBV4-3; no definite D call. The germline CDR1 and CDR2 sequences are LGHNA and YSLEER. Trimming cost V 1 base and J 2 bases, with 12 bases left between them. The CDR3 length is 15 residues.

This clonotype was observed a few times. The CDR3 DNA reads TGTGCCAGCAGCCAAGGAATGGTCCAACCATATGGCTACACCTTC. Protein: CASSQGMVQPYGYTF. This chain joins TRBV4-2 and TRBJ1-2; no definite D call. Trimming took 1 base from V and 5 from J, leaving 14 bases between them. There are 15 residues in the CDR3. Germline V gene sequence: CDR1 LGHNA, CDR2 YNFKEQ.

This chain connects TRBV7-8 to TRBJ2-4; TRBD1 agrees at 7 bases. V lost 5 bases and J lost 2; bases outside the gene matches: 9. The CDR3 is made up of 16 amino acids. Per germline, CDR1 SGHVS and CDR2 FQNEAQ. CDR3 sequence: CASSQRTGVSKNIQYF. The CDR3 DNA follows: TGTGCCAGCAGCCAGAGAACAGGGGTGTCCAAAAACATTCAGTACTTC.

Concerning this clonotype: Relative to the germline gene, one junction end is altered; a read error may explain this. This chain links TRBV7-6 with TRBJ2-1; TRBD1 aligns across 8 bases. This CDR3 is built from 18 residues. The germline V gene has CDR1 SGHVS and CDR2 FNYEAQ. This chain's CDR3 is CAGSLRLRSGQGYNEQFF. In nucleotides, the CDR3 is TGTGCCGGCAGCTTACGGCTAAGGAGTGGACAGGGATACAATGAGCAGTTCTTC.

The J gene is TRBJ2-7, the V gene TRBV13, with D hard to call. CDR1 and CDR2 (germline): PRHDT, FYEKMQ (reference sequence). V lost 1 base to trimming and J lost 2 bases, with 12 bases between them. The CDR3 runs 15 residues. The CDR3 DNA is TGTGCCAGCAGCTTAGAACAAACGTCGGCCTACGAGCAGTACTTC. This encodes CASSLEQTSAYEQYF.

This chain joins TRBV29-1 and TRBJ2-1, with D unclear. Germline V CDR1 and CDR2: SQVTM, ANQGSEA. Between the trimmed V and J ends, which lost 7 bases and 9 bases, there was a span of 4 bases. This CDR3 region has 8 residues. The CDR3 sequence is CSGGEQFF. CDR3 bases: TGCAGCGGTGGTGAGCAGTTCTTC.

The gene calls are TRBV20-1 and TRBJ2-1, with 7 bases fitting TRBD2. The CDR3 has 16 residues. With 6 bases clipped from V and 6 bases from J, the junction kept 17 bases outside the gene matches. Germline-derived CDR1 and CDR2 are DFQATT and SNEGSKA (reference sequence). Here the CDR3 reads CSALSGVPYGGNEQFF. The CDR3 region has the DNA TGCAGTGCATTGAGCGGGGTGCCCTATGGAGGCAATGAGCAGTTCTTC.

This clonotype came up a few times. This chain links TRBV18 with TRBJ2-7; D call uncertain. The CDR3 has 15 amino acids. V was cut by 3 bases and J by 2 bases, with 14 bases left in between. Germline CDR1 KGHSH, CDR2 LQKENI. The CDR3 DNA is TGTGCCAGCTCACCCTCGGGCCTACTGCCCTACGAGCAGTACTTC. Protein sequence: CASSPSGLLPYEQYF.

This clonotype showed up just a few times. The rearrangement joins TRBV4-3 to TRBJ2-5; 7 bases map to TRBD2. The closer fit of TRBJ2-7 to the DNA end suggests the J call may be wrong. The CDR3 is made up of 13 amino acids. Per the germline V gene, CDR1 is LGHNA and CDR2 is YSLEER. The CDR3 DNA follows: TGCGCCAGCAGCCACACCACGGGGGGCGAGCAGTACTTC. Its translation is CASSHTTGGEQYF.

The J gene is TRBJ1-4, the V gene TRBV6-2 or TRBV6-3; 8 positions agree with TRBD1. The CDR3 contains 16 residues. From germline, CDR1 is MNHEY and CDR2 SVGEGT. The V gene end was trimmed by 5 bases and the J gene end by 7 bases; junction bases not matched to a gene: 12. The CDR3 DNA reads TGTGCCAGCAGTCCGGGGCAGGGGGCTATAATTGAAAAACTGTTTTTT. This sequence encodes CASSPGQGAIIEKLFF.

This clonotype was seen only once. The chain recombines TRBV11-2 with TRBJ2-2, with 12 nucleotides matching TRBD1. Germline CDR1 is SGHAT and CDR2 is FQNNGV. The CDR3 totals 19 residues. V shed 6 bases, J shed 6 bases, and the junction held 17 bases outside the gene matches. The CDR3 is CASSNSLGTGGFSAGELFF. As DNA, the CDR3 is TGTGCCAGCAGTAACAGTTTGGGGACAGGGGGCTTCTCTGCCGGGGAGCTGTTTTTT.

To note about this clonotype: A junction boundary mismatches the germline segment, possibly from a read error. V is TRBV7-3 and J is TRBJ2-1, with 8 bases aligning to TRBD1. Germline V gene lookup returns CDR1 SGHTA and CDR2 FQGTGA. The CDR3 spans 12 residues. The CDR3 region is CAGSKDREVRFF. The CDR3 region has the DNA TGTGCCGGCAGCAAGGACAGGGAGGTCCGGTTCTTC.

The chain recombines TRBV10-3 with TRBJ1-1, with a weak D call TRBD1 (5 bases). V gave up 2 bases and J gave up 8 bases, with 12 bases separating them. The CDR3 spans 13 residues. The germline CDR1 and CDR2 sequences are ENHRY and SYGVKD. CDR3 sequence reads: CAISEGRGTEAFF. CDR3 coding DNA: TGTGCCATCAGTGAGGGCAGAGGGACCGAAGCTTTCTTT.

This clonotype was detected a few times. This chain joins TRBV5-1 and TRBJ2-3; D perhaps matches TRBD2 (6 bases). The CDR3 length is 15 residues. The V gene lost 2 bases and the J gene lost 5 bases, with 15 bases spanning the gap. Germline V gene lookup returns CDR1 SGHRS and CDR2 YFSETQ. CDR3 amino acids: CASSFAGSVQDTQYF. The CDR3 bases are TGCGCCAGCAGCTTCGCGGGAAGCGTTCAAGATACGCAGTATTTT.

There are a few counts of this clonotype. The chain is built from TRBV7-8 and TRBJ2-7; D possibly corresponds to TRBD2 (5 bases). Germline-derived CDR1 and CDR2 are SGHVS and FQNEAQ. V was pared by 3 bases and J by 7 bases, with 16 bases between. This CDR3 contains 14 residues. The CDR3 DNA follows: TGTGCCAGCAGCTTTTTGGAGGTGACTTTTGAGCAGTACTTC. Amino acid sequence: CASSFLEVTFEQYF.

This clonotype was seen only a few times. The V call is TRBV5-1, the J call TRBJ2-1; D is tentatively TRBD1 or TRBD2 (6 bases each). CDR1 is SGHRS and CDR2 is YFSETQ in the germline V gene. Trimming took 4 bases from V and 0 from J, leaving 17 bases between them. This CDR3 is built from 17 residues. The CDR3 sequence: CASSQLPRGDSYNEQFF. The CDR3 DNA is TGCGCCAGCAGCCAGCTCCCTAGGGGGGACTCCTACAATGAGCAGTTCTTC.

The V call is TRBV7-9, the J call TRBJ2-2; tentatively, D is TRBD1 (6 bases). Germline values: CDR1 SEHNR, CDR2 FQNEAQ (reference sequence). V was cut by 5 bases and J by 6 bases, with 19 bases left in between. The CDR3 length is 16 residues. The CDR3 sequence is CASSVPTGVGAGELFF. DNA for the CDR3: TGTGCCAGCAGCGTTCCGACAGGTGTCGGCGCCGGGGAGCTGTTTTTT. The entire variable domain, with the rest obtained from reference TRBV7-9 and TRBJ2-2, is as follows: DTGVSQNPRHKITKRGQNVTFRCDPISEHNRLYWYRQTLGQGPEFLTYFQNEAQLEKSRLLSDRFSAERPKGSFSTLEIQRTEQGDSAMYLCASSVPTGVGAGELFFGEGSRLTVL.

The J gene is TRBJ2-7, the V gene TRBV11-2; D is ambiguous. This CDR3 region has 14 residues. Trimming left V 4 bases short and J 2 bases short, with 12 bases between. The V gene's germline CDR1 is SGHAT and CDR2 FQNNGV. The CDR3 DNA sequence: TGTGCCAGCAGCTCGCTGGTACAGACCTACGAGCAGTACTTC. Translation: CASSSLVQTYEQYF.

This sequence joins TRBV5-1 and TRBJ1-2; 12 bases match TRBD1. The CDR3 is made up of 15 amino acids. CDR1 and CDR2 from the germline V gene are SGHRS and YFSETQ. V shed 3 bases, J shed 8 bases, and the junction held 8 bases outside the gene matches. The CDR3 nucleotides are TGCGCCAGCAGCTCGGGACAGGGGGCGAGCGGAGGCTACACCTTC. This sequence encodes CASSSGQGASGGYTF.

The chain couples TRBV7-2 to TRBJ1-2; D not resolved. V gave up 5 bases and J gave up 8 bases, with 12 bases separating them. Germline assignment: CDR1 SGHTA and CDR2 FQGNSA. The CDR3 loop spans 12 amino acids. The CDR3: CASSASIGGYTF. CDR3 coding DNA: TGTGCCAGCAGCGCAAGTATAGGAGGCTACACCTTC.

This clonotype was counted between two and nine times. The V call is TRBV7-2, the J call TRBJ2-1, with 11 bases fitting TRBD2. V lost 6 bases to trimming and J lost 2 bases; unmatched junction nucleotides: 6. The CDR3 length is 16 residues. CDR1 and CDR2 from the germline V gene are SGHTA and FQGNSA. The CDR3 loop is CASRPTSGATYNEQFF. CDR3 nucleotide sequence: TGTGCCAGCAGACCGACTAGCGGGGCTACCTACAATGAGCAGTTCTTC. The variable domain in full, with the rest retrieved from reference TRBV7-2 and TRBJ2-1, is GAGVSQSPSNKVTEKGKDVELRCDPISGHTALYWYRQSLGQGLEFLIYFQGNSAPDKSGLPSDRFSAERTGGSVSTLTIQRTQQEDSAVYLCASRPTSGATYNEQFFGPGTRLTVL.

V usage is TRBV12-3 or TRBV12-4 and J usage is TRBJ1-2; tentatively, D is TRBD1 (5 bases). The CDR3 runs to 12 residues. Trimming cost V 5 bases and J 10 bases, with 14 bases left between them. The CDR3 DNA follows: TGTGCCAGCAGTCTGGGACTTGATGACTACACCTTC. It is translated as CASSLGLDDYTF.

V and J are TRBV5-1 and TRBJ1-1, with TRBD1 as a possible D gene (5 bases). V was trimmed by 1 base and J by 11 bases, leaving 27 bases between them. This CDR3 contains 17 residues. Looked up from germline, CDR1 is SGHRS and CDR2 is YFSETQ. The CDR3 nucleotides are TGCGCCAGCAGCTTGCAGGGTTTTGGGTCACCCGGTTCGAACGCTTTCTTT. Amino acid sequence: CASSLQGFGSPGSNAFF.

This clonotype has only a few counts. This chain connects TRBV4-3 to TRBJ1-2; no definite D call. V was shortened by 5 bases and J by 6 bases, with 22 bases between the two germline ends. Germline V gene sequence: CDR1 LGHNA, CDR2 YSLEER. This CDR3 has 16 amino acids. The CDR3 region has the DNA TGCGCCAGCAGCAAAAGAATTGGATCCCGGTCGGATGGCTACACCTTC. This gives the protein CASSKRIGSRSDGYTF.